The following is a T cell receptor (beta chain) sequence with its context. Germline V gives CDR1 SGHDN, CDR2 FVKESK. The CDR3 is 15 amino acids. Deletions cut 1 base from V and 7 bases from J, with 14 bases between. The entry originates in a study of cytomegalovirus exposure and HLA in healthy donors. The PCR was carried out with 60 Vbeta primers and 13 Jbeta primers. Libraries were prepared by immunoSEQ multiplex PCR; TCRdb keeps only in-frame clonotypes and omits some of them. The table shows 180,000 or so clones, with approximately 77% occurring only once. The V and J genes are TRBV14 and TRBJ2-1; possibly TRBD2 for D (6 bases). The TCR sequence derives from a male donor in good health and CMV-seronegative. Sequenced material: PBMCs. In DNA form, the CDR3 reads TGTGCCAGCAGCCAAGCCCCGGGACTTGGGAATGAGCAGTTCTTC. This encodes CASSQAPGLGNEQFF.